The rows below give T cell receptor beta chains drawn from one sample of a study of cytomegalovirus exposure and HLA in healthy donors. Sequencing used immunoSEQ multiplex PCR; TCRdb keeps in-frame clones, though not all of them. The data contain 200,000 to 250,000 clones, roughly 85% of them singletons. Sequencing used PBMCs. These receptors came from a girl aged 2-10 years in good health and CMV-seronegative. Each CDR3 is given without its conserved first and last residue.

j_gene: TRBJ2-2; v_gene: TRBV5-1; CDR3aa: ASSLEGGRDTGELF
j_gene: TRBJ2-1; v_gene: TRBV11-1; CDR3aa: ASSLVWRTSGAGNEQF
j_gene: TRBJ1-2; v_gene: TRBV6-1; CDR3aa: ASSEGGLGYT
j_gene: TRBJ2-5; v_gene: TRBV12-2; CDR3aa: ASRPSGSRETQY
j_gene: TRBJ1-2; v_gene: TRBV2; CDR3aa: ASSWGGNGYT
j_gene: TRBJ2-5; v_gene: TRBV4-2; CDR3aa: ASSLAPQETQY
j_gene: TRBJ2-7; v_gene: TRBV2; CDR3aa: ASSAGTGGWYEQY
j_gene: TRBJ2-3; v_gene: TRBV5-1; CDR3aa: ASSLGSTSTDTQY
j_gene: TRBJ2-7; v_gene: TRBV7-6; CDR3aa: ASSFSGGMGSYEQY
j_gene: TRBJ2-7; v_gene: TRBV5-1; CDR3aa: ASSLRGRATYEQY
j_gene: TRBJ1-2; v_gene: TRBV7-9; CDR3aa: SSSPVLGPLRYGYT
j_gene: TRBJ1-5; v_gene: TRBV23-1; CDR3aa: ASSHWGRASNQPQH
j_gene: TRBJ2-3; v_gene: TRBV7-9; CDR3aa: ASSFQTDTQY
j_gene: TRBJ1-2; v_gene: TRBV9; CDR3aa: ASKDRGEGYT
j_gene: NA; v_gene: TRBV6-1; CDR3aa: ASSDNYEQY
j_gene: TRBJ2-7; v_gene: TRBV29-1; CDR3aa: SVAVASGGLSSYEQY
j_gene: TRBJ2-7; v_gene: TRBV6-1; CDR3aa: ASSEGYIYEQY
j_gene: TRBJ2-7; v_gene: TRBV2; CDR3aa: ASSGDRGSYEQY
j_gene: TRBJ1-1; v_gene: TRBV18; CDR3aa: ASSPQGRDTEAF